Listed below are T cell receptor beta chains from one sample, sequenced in a study of shared clonotypes between healthy human individuals. Here immunoSEQ multiplex PCR was the method, and the copy in TCRdb shows in-frame clones only, minus some. The sample includes approximately 980,000 clones, around three quarters of them seen just once. Sequencing input: memory CD4+ T cells sorted from blood. The receptor source for this set is a man aged 18 to 29 in good health. CDR3s include the opening cysteine and the closing phenylalanine or tryptophan. D genes are given only for firm matches.

v_call: TRBV5-1; j_call: TRBJ1-1; d_call: -; cdr3_aa: CASSLVAGLNTEAFF
v_call: TRBV28; j_call: TRBJ1-5; d_call: TRBD1; cdr3_aa: CASSLEGRGKVQPQHF
v_call: TRBV12-2; j_call: TRBJ1-1; d_call: -; cdr3_aa: CASRFTPRVSAFF
v_call: TRBV6-6; j_call: TRBJ2-5; d_call: -; cdr3_aa: CASSSLGRGRETQYF
v_call: TRBV28; j_call: TRBJ1-6; d_call: -; cdr3_aa: CASSLRMGLRSLHF
v_call: TRBV9; j_call: TRBJ2-1; d_call: -; cdr3_aa: CASSVVSSYNEQFF
v_call: TRBV19; j_call: TRBJ2-5; d_call: TRBD2; cdr3_aa: CASSPQLAGGRETQYF
v_call: TRBV10-3; j_call: TRBJ2-2; d_call: TRBD2; cdr3_aa: CAISDRLGRAGELFF
v_call: TRBV27; j_call: TRBJ2-3; d_call: -; cdr3_aa: CASSLSPPGRGTDTQYF
v_call: TRBV6-1; j_call: TRBJ2-2; d_call: TRBD1; cdr3_aa: CASNLQGANTGELFF
v_call: TRBV5-4; j_call: TRBJ2-7; d_call: -; cdr3_aa: CASSLDGAGALSYEQYF
v_call: TRBV11-3; j_call: TRBJ2-5; d_call: -; cdr3_aa: CASSSQGETQYF
v_call: TRBV21-1; j_call: TRBJ1-2; d_call: -; cdr3_aa: CASSSPGGTVYGYTF
v_call: TRBV28; j_call: TRBJ1-2; d_call: TRBD1; cdr3_aa: CASSDLGQGNYGYTF
v_call: TRBV30; j_call: TRBJ1-1; d_call: TRBD1; cdr3_aa: CAWSQTGVTEAFF
v_call: TRBV7-2; j_call: TRBJ2-3; d_call: TRBD2; cdr3_aa: CASSLEPSGRAGADTQYF
v_call: TRBV30; j_call: TRBJ2-7; d_call: TRBD1; cdr3_aa: CAWDRAVGEQYF
v_call: TRBV28; j_call: TRBJ1-2; d_call: -; cdr3_aa: CASRQRGLGNGYTF
v_call: TRBV7-9; j_call: TRBJ2-3; d_call: TRBD1; cdr3_aa: CASSPGTGWADTQYF
v_call: TRBV7-8; j_call: TRBJ2-6; d_call: TRBD1; cdr3_aa: CASSSDRGGRGANVLTF
v_call: TRBV2; j_call: TRBJ1-1; d_call: -; cdr3_aa: CASSPQNEAFF
v_call: TRBV10-3; j_call: TRBJ2-1; d_call: -; cdr3_aa: CAATSGLPNEQFF
v_call: TRBV10-2; j_call: TRBJ1-5; d_call: TRBD1; cdr3_aa: CASRGTGGNQPQHF
v_call: TRBV5-1; j_call: TRBJ2-5; d_call: TRBD1; cdr3_aa: CASQPGQGSETQYF
v_call: TRBV4-1; j_call: TRBJ2-3; d_call: -; cdr3_aa: CASSGGAGRSTDTQYF
v_call: TRBV28; j_call: TRBJ1-1; d_call: -; cdr3_aa: CASSAGGSNTEAFF
v_call: TRBV5-1; j_call: TRBJ1-1; d_call: -; cdr3_aa: CASSLGGFDTEAFF
v_call: TRBV6-5; j_call: TRBJ2-7; d_call: TRBD1; cdr3_aa: CASRRQGAYEQYF
v_call: TRBV2; j_call: TRBJ1-1; d_call: -; cdr3_aa: CASSEYGSEAFF
v_call: TRBV4-3; j_call: TRBJ2-7; d_call: -; cdr3_aa: CASSQDLGNQHF
v_call: TRBV27; j_call: TRBJ1-1; d_call: -; cdr3_aa: CASSLSPVTEAFF
v_call: TRBV19; j_call: TRBJ2-1; d_call: -; cdr3_aa: CASSMGLGVPSNEQFF
v_call: TRBV4-1; j_call: TRBJ2-1; d_call: TRBD2; cdr3_aa: CASSQGRLAGVDNEQFF
v_call: TRBV5-4; j_call: TRBJ1-2; d_call: -; cdr3_aa: CASSFKPRGLGYTF
v_call: TRBV28; j_call: TRBJ1-6; d_call: TRBD1; cdr3_aa: CASRTPGQGYNSPLHF
v_call: TRBV5-1; j_call: TRBJ1-6; d_call: -; cdr3_aa: CASSLDGSSYNSPLHF
v_call: TRBV28; j_call: TRBJ2-7; d_call: TRBD2; cdr3_aa: CASSLYGGAGRSYEQYF
v_call: TRBV14; j_call: TRBJ1-1; d_call: -; cdr3_aa: CASSQGHSNTEAFF
v_call: TRBV4-3; j_call: TRBJ2-5; d_call: -; cdr3_aa: CASSQDFLVQETQYF
v_call: TRBV28; j_call: TRBJ1-2; d_call: -; cdr3_aa: CASQGRGYGYTF
v_call: TRBV5-1; j_call: TRBJ2-3; d_call: -; cdr3_aa: CASSFYGGGTDTQYF
v_call: TRBV6-4; j_call: TRBJ2-2; d_call: -; cdr3_aa: CASSPLGLQNTGELFF
v_call: TRBV11-3; j_call: TRBJ2-3; d_call: -; cdr3_aa: CASSPGTDTQYF
v_call: TRBV6-5; j_call: TRBJ2-7; d_call: -; cdr3_aa: CASSPRGSYAEQYF
v_call: TRBV28; j_call: TRBJ2-2; d_call: -; cdr3_aa: CASTENTGELFF
v_call: TRBV28; j_call: TRBJ2-6; d_call: -; cdr3_aa: CASSSPGANVLTF
v_call: TRBV20-1; j_call: TRBJ2-1; d_call: -; cdr3_aa: CSARITYEQFF
v_call: TRBV7-2; j_call: TRBJ1-5; d_call: -; cdr3_aa: CASSRGGYSNQPQHF
v_call: TRBV11-2; j_call: TRBJ2-7; d_call: -; cdr3_aa: CASSSTPGTYEQYF
v_call: TRBV19; j_call: TRBJ1-5; d_call: TRBD1; cdr3_aa: CASRSTGGAWGNQPQHF
v_call: TRBV6-6; j_call: TRBJ1-5; d_call: -; cdr3_aa: CASKRLDQPQHF
v_call: TRBV10-3; j_call: TRBJ2-3; d_call: TRBD2; cdr3_aa: CAISESSGRATDTQYF
v_call: TRBV6-5; j_call: TRBJ1-6; d_call: TRBD1; cdr3_aa: CASSPQGAFSSPLHF
v_call: TRBV7-9; j_call: TRBJ1-3; d_call: -; cdr3_aa: CASSPGGIGNTIYF
v_call: TRBV7-2; j_call: TRBJ2-7; d_call: TRBD2; cdr3_aa: CASSLTSGSFYEQYF
v_call: TRBV2; j_call: TRBJ1-2; d_call: TRBD1; cdr3_aa: CASSGGQGVSGYTF
v_call: TRBV2; j_call: TRBJ1-1; d_call: -; cdr3_aa: CASSSSGNTEAFF
v_call: TRBV2; j_call: TRBJ2-4; d_call: TRBD2; cdr3_aa: CARREWDKNIQYF
v_call: TRBV10-3; j_call: TRBJ2-1; d_call: -; cdr3_aa: CAISGGQGYNEQFF
v_call: TRBV28; j_call: TRBJ2-1; d_call: TRBD2; cdr3_aa: CASSSRTSGRTRGTYNEQFF